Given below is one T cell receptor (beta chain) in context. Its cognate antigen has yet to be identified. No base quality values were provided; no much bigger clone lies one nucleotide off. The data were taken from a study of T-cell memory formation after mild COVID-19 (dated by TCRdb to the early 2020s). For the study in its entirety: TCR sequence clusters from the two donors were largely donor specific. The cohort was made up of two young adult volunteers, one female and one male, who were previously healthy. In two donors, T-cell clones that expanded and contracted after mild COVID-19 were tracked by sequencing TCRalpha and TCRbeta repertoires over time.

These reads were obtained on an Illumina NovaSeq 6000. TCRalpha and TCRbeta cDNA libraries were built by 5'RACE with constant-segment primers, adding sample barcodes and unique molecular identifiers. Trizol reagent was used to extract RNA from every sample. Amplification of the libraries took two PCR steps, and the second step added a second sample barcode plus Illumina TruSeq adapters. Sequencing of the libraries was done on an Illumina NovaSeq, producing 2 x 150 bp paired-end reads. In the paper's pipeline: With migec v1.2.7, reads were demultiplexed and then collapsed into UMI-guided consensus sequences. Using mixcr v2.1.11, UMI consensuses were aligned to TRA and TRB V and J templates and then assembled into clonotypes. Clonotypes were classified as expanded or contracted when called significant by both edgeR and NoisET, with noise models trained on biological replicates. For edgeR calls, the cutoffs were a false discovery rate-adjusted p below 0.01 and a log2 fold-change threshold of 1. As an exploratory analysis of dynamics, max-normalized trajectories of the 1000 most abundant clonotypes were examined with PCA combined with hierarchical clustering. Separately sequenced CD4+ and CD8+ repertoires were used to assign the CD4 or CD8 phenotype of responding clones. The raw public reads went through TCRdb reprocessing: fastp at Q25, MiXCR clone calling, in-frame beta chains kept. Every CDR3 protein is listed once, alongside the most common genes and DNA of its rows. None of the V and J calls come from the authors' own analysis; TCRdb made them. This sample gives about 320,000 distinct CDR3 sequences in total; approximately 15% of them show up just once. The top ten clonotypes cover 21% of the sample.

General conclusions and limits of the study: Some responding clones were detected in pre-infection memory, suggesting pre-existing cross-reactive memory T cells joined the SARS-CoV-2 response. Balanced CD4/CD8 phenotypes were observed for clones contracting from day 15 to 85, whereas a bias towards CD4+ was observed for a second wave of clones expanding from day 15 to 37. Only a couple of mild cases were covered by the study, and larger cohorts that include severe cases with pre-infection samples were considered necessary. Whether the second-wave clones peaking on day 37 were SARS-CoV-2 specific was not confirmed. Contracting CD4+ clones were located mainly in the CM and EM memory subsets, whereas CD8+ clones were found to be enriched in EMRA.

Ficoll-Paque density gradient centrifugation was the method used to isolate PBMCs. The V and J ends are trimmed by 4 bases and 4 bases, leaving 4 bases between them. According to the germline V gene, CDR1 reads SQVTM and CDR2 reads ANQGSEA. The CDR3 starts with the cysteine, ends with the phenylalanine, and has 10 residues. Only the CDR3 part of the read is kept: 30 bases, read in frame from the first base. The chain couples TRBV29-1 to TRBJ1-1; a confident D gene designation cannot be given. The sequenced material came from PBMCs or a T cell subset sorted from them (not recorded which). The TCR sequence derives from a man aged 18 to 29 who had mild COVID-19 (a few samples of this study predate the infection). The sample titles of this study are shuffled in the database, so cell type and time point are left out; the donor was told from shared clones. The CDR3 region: CSVASTEAFF. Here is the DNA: TGCAGCGTTGCGAGCACTGAAGCTTTCTTT.